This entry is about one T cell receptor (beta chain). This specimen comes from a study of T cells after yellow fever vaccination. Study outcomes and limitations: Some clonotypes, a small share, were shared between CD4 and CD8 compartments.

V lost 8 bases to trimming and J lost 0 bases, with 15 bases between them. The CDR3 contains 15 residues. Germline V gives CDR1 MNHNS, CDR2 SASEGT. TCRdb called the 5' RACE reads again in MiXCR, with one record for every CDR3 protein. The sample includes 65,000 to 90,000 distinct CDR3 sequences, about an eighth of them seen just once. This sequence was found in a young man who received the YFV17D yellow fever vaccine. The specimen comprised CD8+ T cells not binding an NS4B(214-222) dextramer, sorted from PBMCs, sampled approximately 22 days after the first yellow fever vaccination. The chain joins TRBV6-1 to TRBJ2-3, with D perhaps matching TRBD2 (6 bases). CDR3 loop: CASEPGDLSTDTQYF. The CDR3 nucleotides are TGTGCCAGCGAACCGGGAGATCTTAGCACAGATACGCAGTATTTT.